These 12 T cell receptor beta chains were sequenced from one sample in a study of blood T cell repertoires in COVID-19. Libraries were prepared by immunoSEQ multiplex PCR; TCRdb keeps only in-frame clonotypes and omits some of them. The profile shows roughly 670,000 clones, approximately 90% of them singletons. Sequencing used peripheral blood. Receptors were obtained from a woman between 18 and 29 years old with acute or convalescent COVID-19.

J is TRBJ2-1 and V is TRBV12-3 or TRBV12-4; D call uncertain. Trimming cost V 4 bases and J 6 bases, with 10 bases left between them. This CDR3 has 13 amino acids. This CDR3 reads CASSYTVANEQFF. For the CDR3, the DNA is TGTGCCAGCAGTTATACAGTGGCCAATGAGCAGTTCTTC.

The rearrangement links TRBV14 to TRBJ2-1; TRBD1 matches at 9 bases. The CDR3 is 16 residues long. Trimming removed 3 bases from V and 8 bases from J; junction bases left unmatched: 11. CDR1 is SGHDN and CDR2 is FVKESK in the germline V gene. CDR3 sequence: CASSQYLGTGRDEQFF. Here the CDR3 DNA reads TGTGCCAGCAGCCAGTATTTGGGGACAGGGCGGGATGAGCAGTTCTTC. The variable domain in full, with the rest retrieved from reference TRBV14 and TRBJ2-1, is EAGVTQFPSHSVIEKGQTVTLRCDPISGHDNLYWYRRVMGKEIKFLLHFVKESKQDESGMPNNRFLAERTGGTYSTLKVQPAELEDSGVYFCASSQYLGTGRDEQFFGPGTRLTVL.

The V call is TRBV19, the J call TRBJ1-2; TRBD1 is a possible D gene (5 bases). Germline V lookup: CDR1 LNHDA, CDR2 SQIVND (reference sequence). There are 13 residues in the CDR3. Trimming left V 4 bases short and J 4 bases short, with 10 bases between. CDR3 loop: CASSTGQIYGYTF. The CDR3 DNA reads as TGTGCCAGTAGTACAGGACAAATCTATGGCTACACCTTC. Complete variable domain (other parts from reference TRBV19 and TRBJ1-2): DGGITQSPKYLFRKEGQNVTLSCEQNLNHDAMYWYRQDPGQGLRLIYYSQIVNDFQKGDIAEGYSVSREKKESFPLTVTSAQKNPTAFYLCASSTGQIYGYTFGSGTRLTVV.

This clone was picked up a small number of times. The sample has other DNA sequences that encode this CDR3 too. V is TRBV7-2 and J is TRBJ2-7; D not certain. This CDR3 contains 12 residues. Germline values: CDR1 SGHTA, CDR2 FQGNSA. V lost 5 bases, J lost 0 bases, and 5 bases lay in between. The CDR3 reads CASSPSSYEQYF. CDR3 nucleotides: TGTGCCAGCAGCCCGAGCTCCTACGAGCAGTACTTC.

The chain couples TRBV4-1 to TRBJ1-3; D remains unclear. The CDR3 covers 14 residues. From germline, CDR1 is MGHRA and CDR2 YSYEKL. The V and J ends lost 0 bases and 5 bases respectively, with 8 bases between them. CDR3 residues: CASSQDPRRNTIYF. The CDR3 DNA reads TGCGCCAGCAGCCAAGATCCGAGGAGAAACACCATATATTTT.

The V gene is TRBV2, the J gene TRBJ2-6, with D maybe TRBD2 (5 bases). The CDR3 totals 13 residues. CDR1 and CDR2 from the germline V gene are SNHLY and FYNNEI. Trimming took 9 bases from V and 1 from J, leaving 7 bases between them. The CDR3 spells CARRTSGANVLTF. CDR3 DNA: TGTGCCAGGCGGACTTCTGGGGCCAACGTCCTGACTTTC.

This rearrangement joins TRBV25-1 to TRBJ1-2; tentative D call: TRBD1 (5 bases). This CDR3 comprises 15 residues. V gave up 3 bases and J gave up 2 bases, with 13 bases separating them. Germline-derived CDR1 and CDR2 are MGHDK and SYGVNS. The CDR3: CASSDTKQANYGYTF. CDR3 nucleotide sequence: TGTGCCAGCAGTGATACTAAACAGGCCAACTATGGCTACACCTTC.

V usage is TRBV7-2 and J usage is TRBJ1-4; TRBD1 matches 9 bases. CDR1 SGHTA and CDR2 FQGNSA come from the germline V gene. This CDR3 is 15 amino acids long. V shed 4 bases, J shed 7 bases, and the junction held 7 bases outside the gene matches. CDR3: CASSSYRGLGEKLFF. The CDR3 DNA reads as TGTGCCAGCAGCTCGTACAGGGGGCTGGGTGAAAAACTGTTTTTT.

J is TRBJ1-1 and V is TRBV5-1; tentatively, D is TRBD1 (5 bases). Germline assignment: CDR1 SGHRS and CDR2 YFSETQ. V was shortened by 1 base and J by 6 bases, with 13 bases between the two germline ends. The CDR3 consists of 14 residues. This CDR3 reads CASSLLGGVAEAFF. For the CDR3, the DNA is TGCGCCAGCAGCTTGCTGGGGGGAGTCGCTGAAGCTTTCTTT.

The chain links TRBV27 to TRBJ1-1, with D perhaps matching TRBD1 (5 bases). The CDR3 length is 15 residues. Trimming left V 7 bases short and J 0 bases short, with 15 bases between. CDR1 is MNHEY, CDR2 SMNVEV, per germline (reference sequence). The CDR3 loop is CASMDKGPLNTEAFF. The CDR3 nucleotides read TGTGCCAGCATGGACAAGGGGCCGCTGAACACTGAAGCTTTCTTT.

This clone has a single count. The V and J genes are TRBV6-5 and TRBJ1-1; D is perhaps TRBD1 (5 bases). V lost 6 bases, J lost 5 bases, and 19 bases lay in between. CDR3 length equals 15 residues. CDR1 is MNHEY, CDR2 SVGAGI, per germline. Here the CDR3 DNA reads TGTGCCAGCAGCCGTACGAGCAGGGTGAGGACTGAAGCTTTCTTT. It yields the protein CASSRTSRVRTEAFF.

V usage is TRBV11-3 and J usage is TRBJ2-7; 7 nucleotides match TRBD2. J was trimmed by 1 base and V by 2 bases; bases with no gene match: 5. This CDR3 is 15 amino acids long. Germline values: CDR1 SGHNT, CDR2 YENEEA. Here the CDR3 DNA reads TGTGCCAGCAGCTTATCGGGGGGACGGTCCTACGAGCAGTACTTC. Its protein product is CASSLSGGRSYEQYF.